This is a list of T cell receptor beta chains from one sample in a study of blood T cell repertoires in COVID-19. Data came from immunoSEQ multiplex PCR; TCRdb stores just in-frame clones and leaves some out. Here the sample spans around 200,000 clones, over 75% being singletons. Sequencing was done on a sample of peripheral blood. All receptors come from a man aged 80 or over with acute or convalescent COVID-19. The CDR3 runs from the conserved cysteine through the conserved F or W. The order of the fields is D gene, clone size, J gene, V gene, CDR3 DNA, CDR3 protein. The D gene is left open where the match is weak. Size is omitted from some rows. Given values are once, few, many or a class for expanded clones.

d_call: TRBD2; clone_size: once; j_call: TRBJ2-1; v_call: TRBV7-9; cdr3_nt: TGTGCCAGCAGCTTACAGGGGACTAGCTATGCCCGTGAGCAGTTCTTC; cdr3_aa: CASSLQGTSYAREQFF
d_call: -; clone_size: -; j_call: TRBJ2-3; v_call: TRBV19; cdr3_nt: TGTGCCAGTAGTATAACAGGTGCAGATACGCAGTATTTT; cdr3_aa: CASSITGADTQYF
d_call: -; clone_size: -; j_call: TRBJ2-5; v_call: TRBV25-1; cdr3_nt: TGTGCCAGCAACCTAGCGCACCAAGAGACCCAGTACTTC; cdr3_aa: CASNLAHQETQYF
d_call: TRBD1; clone_size: once; j_call: TRBJ2-3; v_call: TRBV6-5; cdr3_nt: TGTGCCAGCAGACTACAGGGGTACACAGATACGCAGTATTTT; cdr3_aa: CASRLQGYTDTQYF
d_call: TRBD2; clone_size: -; j_call: TRBJ2-2; v_call: TRBV9; cdr3_nt: TGTGCCAGCACCGGGGAGGGGTTAGGCACCGGGGAGCTGTTTTTT; cdr3_aa: CASTGEGLGTGELFF
d_call: TRBD2; clone_size: -; j_call: TRBJ2-4; v_call: TRBV6-2/TRBV6-3; cdr3_nt: TGTGCCAGCAGTTCTCATAGCGGGAGGGGCGGAAACATTCAGTACTTC; cdr3_aa: CASSSHSGRGGNIQYF
d_call: TRBD1; clone_size: -; j_call: TRBJ1-4; v_call: TRBV30; cdr3_nt: TGTGCCTGGAGTACCCAGGGGGCAGAAAAACTGTTTTTT; cdr3_aa: CAWSTQGAEKLFF
d_call: TRBD2; clone_size: -; j_call: TRBJ2-1; v_call: TRBV27; cdr3_nt: TGTGCCAGCAGGCTAGCGGGAGTAGGCAATGAGCAGTTCTTC; cdr3_aa: CASRLAGVGNEQFF
d_call: -; clone_size: -; j_call: TRBJ2-1; v_call: TRBV4-2; cdr3_nt: TGTGCCAGCAGCCGCTCCCTCGGGGAAAGCTCCTACAATGAGCAGTTCTTC; cdr3_aa: CASSRSLGESSYNEQFF
d_call: -; clone_size: -; j_call: TRBJ1-1; v_call: TRBV7-9; cdr3_nt: TGTGCCAGCAGCTTAGCTGGACAGCAAGAAGCTTTCTTT; cdr3_aa: CASSLAGQQEAFF